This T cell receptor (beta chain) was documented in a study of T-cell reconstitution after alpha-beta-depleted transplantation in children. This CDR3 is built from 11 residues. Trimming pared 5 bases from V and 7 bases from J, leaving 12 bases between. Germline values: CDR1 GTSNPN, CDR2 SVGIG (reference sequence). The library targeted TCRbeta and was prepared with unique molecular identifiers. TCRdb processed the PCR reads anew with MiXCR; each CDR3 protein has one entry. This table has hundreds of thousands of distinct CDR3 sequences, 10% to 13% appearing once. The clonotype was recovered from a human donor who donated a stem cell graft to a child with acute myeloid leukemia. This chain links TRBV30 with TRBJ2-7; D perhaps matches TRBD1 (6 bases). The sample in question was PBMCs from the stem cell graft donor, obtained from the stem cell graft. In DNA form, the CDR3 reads TGTGCCTGGGGTATGCAGGGGGAGCAGTACTTC. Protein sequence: CAWGMQGEQYF.